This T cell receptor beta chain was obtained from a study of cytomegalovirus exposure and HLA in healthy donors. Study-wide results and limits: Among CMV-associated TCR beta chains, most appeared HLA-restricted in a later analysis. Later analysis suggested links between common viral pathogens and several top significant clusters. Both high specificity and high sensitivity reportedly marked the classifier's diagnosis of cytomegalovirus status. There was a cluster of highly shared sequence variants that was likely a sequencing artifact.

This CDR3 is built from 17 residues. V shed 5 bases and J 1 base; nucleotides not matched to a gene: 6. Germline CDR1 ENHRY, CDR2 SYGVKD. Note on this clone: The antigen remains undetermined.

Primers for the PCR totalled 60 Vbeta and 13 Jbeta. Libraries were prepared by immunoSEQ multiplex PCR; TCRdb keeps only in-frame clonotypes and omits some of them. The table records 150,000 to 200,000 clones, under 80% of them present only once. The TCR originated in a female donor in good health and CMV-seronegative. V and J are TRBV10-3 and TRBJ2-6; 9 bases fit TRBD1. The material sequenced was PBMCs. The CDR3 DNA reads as TGTGCCATCAGTTCAGGGACAGGGATTTCTGGGGCCAACGTCCTGACTTTC. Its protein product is CAISSGTGISGANVLTF.